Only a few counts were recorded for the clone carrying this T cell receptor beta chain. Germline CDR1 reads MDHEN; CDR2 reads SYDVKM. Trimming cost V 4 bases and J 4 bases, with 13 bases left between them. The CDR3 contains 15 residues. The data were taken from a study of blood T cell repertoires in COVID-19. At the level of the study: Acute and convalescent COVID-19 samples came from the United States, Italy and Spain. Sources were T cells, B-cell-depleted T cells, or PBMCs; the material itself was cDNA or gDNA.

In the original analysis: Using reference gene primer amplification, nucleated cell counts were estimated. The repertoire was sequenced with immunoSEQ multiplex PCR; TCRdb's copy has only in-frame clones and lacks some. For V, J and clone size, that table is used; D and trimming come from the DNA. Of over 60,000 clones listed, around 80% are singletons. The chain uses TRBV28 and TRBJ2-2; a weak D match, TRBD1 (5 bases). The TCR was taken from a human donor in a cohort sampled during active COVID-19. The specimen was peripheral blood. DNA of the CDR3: TGTGCCAGCAGTTCCCGACAGCCGGCCACCGGGGAGCTGTTTTTT. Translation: CASSSRQPATGELFF.